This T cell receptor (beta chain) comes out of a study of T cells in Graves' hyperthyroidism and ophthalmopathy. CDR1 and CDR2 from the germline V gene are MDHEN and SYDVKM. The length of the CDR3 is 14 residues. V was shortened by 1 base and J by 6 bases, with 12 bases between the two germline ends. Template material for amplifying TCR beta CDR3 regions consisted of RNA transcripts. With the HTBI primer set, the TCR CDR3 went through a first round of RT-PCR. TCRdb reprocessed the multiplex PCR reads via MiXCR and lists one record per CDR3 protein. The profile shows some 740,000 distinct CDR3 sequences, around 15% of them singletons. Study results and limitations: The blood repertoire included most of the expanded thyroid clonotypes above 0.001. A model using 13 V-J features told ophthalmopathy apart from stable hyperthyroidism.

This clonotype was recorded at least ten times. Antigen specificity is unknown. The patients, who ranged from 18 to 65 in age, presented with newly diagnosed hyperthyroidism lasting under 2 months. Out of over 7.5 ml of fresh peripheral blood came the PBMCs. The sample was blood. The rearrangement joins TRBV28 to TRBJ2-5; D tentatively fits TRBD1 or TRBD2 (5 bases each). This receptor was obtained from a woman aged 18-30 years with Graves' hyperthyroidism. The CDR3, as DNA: TGTGCCAGCAGTTTATCGGGACGAACAAAGACCCAGTACTTC. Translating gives CASSLSGRTKTQYF.